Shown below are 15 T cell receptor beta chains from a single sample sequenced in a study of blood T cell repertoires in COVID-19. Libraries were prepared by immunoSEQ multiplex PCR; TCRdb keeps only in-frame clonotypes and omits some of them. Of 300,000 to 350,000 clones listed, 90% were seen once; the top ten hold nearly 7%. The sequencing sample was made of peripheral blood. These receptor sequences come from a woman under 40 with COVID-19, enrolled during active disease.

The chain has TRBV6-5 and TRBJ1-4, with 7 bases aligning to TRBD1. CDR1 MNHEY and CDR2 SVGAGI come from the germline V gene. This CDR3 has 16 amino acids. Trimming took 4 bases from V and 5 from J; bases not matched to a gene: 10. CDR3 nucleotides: TGTGCCAGCAGTTTAAGCCGAGGGGGCCCCAATGAAAAACTGTTTTTT. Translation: CASSLSRGGPNEKLFF.

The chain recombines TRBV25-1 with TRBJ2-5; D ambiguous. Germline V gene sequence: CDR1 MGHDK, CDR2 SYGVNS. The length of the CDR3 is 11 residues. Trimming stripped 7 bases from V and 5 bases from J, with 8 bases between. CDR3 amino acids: CASKFGETQYF. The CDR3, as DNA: TGTGCCAGCAAGTTCGGGGAGACCCAGTACTTC.

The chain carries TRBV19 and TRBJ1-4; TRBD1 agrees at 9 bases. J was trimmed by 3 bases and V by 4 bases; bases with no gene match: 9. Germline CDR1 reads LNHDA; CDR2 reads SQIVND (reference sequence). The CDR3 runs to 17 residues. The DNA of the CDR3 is TGTGCCAGTAGTAACAGGACAGGGGAGGAAGCTAATGAAAAACTGTTTTTT. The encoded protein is CASSNRTGEEANEKLFF.

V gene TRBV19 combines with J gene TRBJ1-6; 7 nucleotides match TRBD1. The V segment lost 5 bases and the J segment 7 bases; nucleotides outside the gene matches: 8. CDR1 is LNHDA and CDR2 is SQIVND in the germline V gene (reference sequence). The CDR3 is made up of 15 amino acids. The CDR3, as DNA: TGTGCCAGTAGTTCACGGACAGGAAGGAATTCACCCCTCCACTTT. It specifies CASSSRTGRNSPLHF.

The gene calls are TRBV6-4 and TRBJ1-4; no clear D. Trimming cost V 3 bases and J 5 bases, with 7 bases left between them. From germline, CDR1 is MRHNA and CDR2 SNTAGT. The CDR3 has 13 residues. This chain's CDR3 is CASSEEINEKLFF. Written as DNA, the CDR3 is TGTGCCAGCAGTGAGGAGATCAATGAAAAACTGTTTTTT.

The CDR3 DNA reads TGTGCCTGGAGTTCCGGGCTAGCGGGAGGGCCGTTGGAGACCCAGTACTTC. It codes for CAWSSGLAGGPLETQYF. This chain uses TRBV30 with TRBJ2-5; 12 bases are a match to TRBD2. The V gene end was trimmed by 2 bases and the J gene end by 5 bases; junction bases not matched to a gene: 12. The germline gives CDR1 GTSNPN, CDR2 SVGIG (reference sequence). The CDR3 sequence is 17 residues long.

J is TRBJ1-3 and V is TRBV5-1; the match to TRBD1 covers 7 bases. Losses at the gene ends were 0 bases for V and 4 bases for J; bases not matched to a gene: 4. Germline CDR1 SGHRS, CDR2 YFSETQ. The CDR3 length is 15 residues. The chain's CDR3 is CASSLEGAFGNTIYF. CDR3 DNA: TGCGCCAGCAGCTTGGAGGGGGCGTTCGGAAACACCATATATTTT.

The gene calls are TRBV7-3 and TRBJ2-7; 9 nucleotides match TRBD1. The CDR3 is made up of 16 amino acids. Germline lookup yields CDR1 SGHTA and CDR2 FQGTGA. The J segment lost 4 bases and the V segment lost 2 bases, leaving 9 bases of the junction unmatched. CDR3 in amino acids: CASSLSHGQGPYEQYF. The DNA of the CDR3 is TGTGCCAGCAGCTTATCCCATGGACAGGGGCCTTACGAGCAGTACTTC.

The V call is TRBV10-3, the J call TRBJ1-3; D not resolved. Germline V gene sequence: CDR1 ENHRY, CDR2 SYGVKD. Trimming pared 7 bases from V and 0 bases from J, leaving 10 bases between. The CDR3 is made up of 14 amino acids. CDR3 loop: CAIKVGGSGNTIYF. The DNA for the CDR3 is TGTGCCATCAAAGTCGGCGGCTCTGGAAACACCATATATTTT.

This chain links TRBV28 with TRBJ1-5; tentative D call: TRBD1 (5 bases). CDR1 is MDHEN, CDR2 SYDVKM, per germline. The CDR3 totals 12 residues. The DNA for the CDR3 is TGTATTTCCCGGGGGTTAAATCAGCCCCAGCATTTT. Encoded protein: CISRGLNQPQHF.

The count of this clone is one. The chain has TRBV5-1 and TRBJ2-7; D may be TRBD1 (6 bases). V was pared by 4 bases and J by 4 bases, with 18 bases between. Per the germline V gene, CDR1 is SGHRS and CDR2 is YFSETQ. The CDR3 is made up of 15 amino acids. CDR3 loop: CASSPPPDRGYEQYF. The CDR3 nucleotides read TGCGCCAGCAGCCCCCCCCCGGACAGAGGATACGAGCAGTACTTC. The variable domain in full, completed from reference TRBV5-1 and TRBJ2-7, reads KAGVTQTPRYLIKTRGQQVTLSCSPISGHRSVSWYQQTPGQGLQFLFEYFSETQRNKGNFPGRFSGRQFSNSRSEMNVSTLELGDSALYLCASSPPPDRGYEQYFGPGTRLTVT.

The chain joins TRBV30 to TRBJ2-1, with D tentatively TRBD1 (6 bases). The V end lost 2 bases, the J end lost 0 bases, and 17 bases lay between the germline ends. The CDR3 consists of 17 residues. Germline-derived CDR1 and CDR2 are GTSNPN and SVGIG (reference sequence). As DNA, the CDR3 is TGTGCCTGGAGTACCGTCAGGGGCCTGAGCTCCTACAATGAGCAGTTCTTC. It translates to CAWSTVRGLSSYNEQFF.

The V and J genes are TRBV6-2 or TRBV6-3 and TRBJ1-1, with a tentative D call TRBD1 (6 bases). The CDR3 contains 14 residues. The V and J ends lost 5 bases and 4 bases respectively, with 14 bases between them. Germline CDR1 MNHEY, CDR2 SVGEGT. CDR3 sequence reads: CASSPQGWGTEAFF. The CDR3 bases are TGTGCCAGCAGTCCCCAGGGGTGGGGCACTGAAGCTTTCTTT.

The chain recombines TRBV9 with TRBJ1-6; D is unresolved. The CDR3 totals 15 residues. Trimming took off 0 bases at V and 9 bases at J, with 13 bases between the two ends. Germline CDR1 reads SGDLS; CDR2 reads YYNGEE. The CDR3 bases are TGTGCCAGCAGCGTAGATAACCTAGGACTTTCACCCCTCCACTTT. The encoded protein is CASSVDNLGLSPLHF.

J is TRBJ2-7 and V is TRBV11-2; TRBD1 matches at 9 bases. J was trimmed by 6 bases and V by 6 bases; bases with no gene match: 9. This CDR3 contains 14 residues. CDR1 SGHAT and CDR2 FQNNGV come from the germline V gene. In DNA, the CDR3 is TGTGCCAGCAGTGGGACAGGGCTAGGGGGCGAGCAGTACTTC. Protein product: CASSGTGLGGEQYF.